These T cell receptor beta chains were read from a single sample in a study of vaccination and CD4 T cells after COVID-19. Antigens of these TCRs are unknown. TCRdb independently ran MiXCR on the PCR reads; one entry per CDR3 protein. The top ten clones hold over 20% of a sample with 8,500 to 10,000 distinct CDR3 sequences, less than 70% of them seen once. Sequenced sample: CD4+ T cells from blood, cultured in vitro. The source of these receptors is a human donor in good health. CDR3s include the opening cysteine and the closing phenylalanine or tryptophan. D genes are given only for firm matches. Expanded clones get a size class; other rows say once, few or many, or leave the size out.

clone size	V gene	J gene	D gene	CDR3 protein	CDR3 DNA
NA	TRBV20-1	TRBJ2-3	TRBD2	CSASGTSGASDTQYF	TGCAGTGCGTCCGGGACTAGCGGGGCATCAGATACGCAGTATTTT
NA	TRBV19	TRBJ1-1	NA	CASSLTRAGHAEAFF	TGTGCCAGTAGTTTGACCAGGGCTGGGCACGCTGAAGCTTTCTTT
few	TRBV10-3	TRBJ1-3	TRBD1	CATRGAGTGNTIYF	TGTGCCACCAGGGGGGCAGGGACGGGAAACACCATATATTTT
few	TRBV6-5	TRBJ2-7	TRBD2	CASSYSSGGLGEQYF	TGTGCCAGCAGTTACTCGTCGGGAGGGCTGGGCGAGCAGTACTTC
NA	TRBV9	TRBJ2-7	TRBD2	CASSVGLAGAIYEQYF	TGTGCCAGCAGCGTCGGACTAGCGGGGGCCATCTACGAGCAGTACTTC
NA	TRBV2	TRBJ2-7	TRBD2	CASSDPAGGAYEQYF	TGTGCCAGCAGTGACCCAGCGGGGGGGGCCTACGAGCAGTACTTC
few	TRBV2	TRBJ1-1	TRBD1	CASRHDRGGEAFF	TGTGCCAGCAGACACGACAGGGGGGGGGAAGCTTTCTTT
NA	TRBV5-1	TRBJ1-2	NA	CASSLSGLAGYTF	TGCGCCAGCAGCTTGAGTGGACTAGCTGGCTACACCTTC
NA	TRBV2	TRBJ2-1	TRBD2	CASVSGRGYEQFF	TGTGCCAGCGTAAGCGGGAGGGGCTATGAGCAGTTCTTC
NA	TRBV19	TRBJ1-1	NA	CAVGRGTEAFF	TGTGCCGTAGGCCGTGGCACTGAAGCTTTCTTT
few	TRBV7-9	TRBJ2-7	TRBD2	CASSLEPAGVKASHEQYF	TGTGCCAGCAGCTTAGAACCAGCGGGGGTTAAGGCGTCCCACGAGCAGTACTTC
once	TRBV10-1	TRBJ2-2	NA	CASSALGRTGELFF	TGCGCCAGCAGCGCCCTAGGACGCACCGGGGAGCTGTTTTTT
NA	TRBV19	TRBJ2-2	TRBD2	CASQERGANTGELFF	TGTGCCAGTCAGGAGCGGGGGGCGAACACCGGGGAGCTGTTTTTT
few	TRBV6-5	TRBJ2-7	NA	CASSSYSGSYEQYF	TGTGCCAGCAGTTCCTACTCAGGCTCCTACGAGCAGTACTTC
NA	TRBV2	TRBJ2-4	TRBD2	CASRSLAGKTNIQYF	TGTGCCAGCAGAAGTTTAGCGGGAAAGACGAACATTCAGTACTTC
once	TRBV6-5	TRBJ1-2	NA	CASSYRGVGDPYTF	TGTGCCAGCAGCTACCGGGGGGTAGGGGATCCCTACACCTTC
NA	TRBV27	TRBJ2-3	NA	CASSPWGRGGDTQYF	TGTGCCAGCAGCCCCTGGGGGCGGGGTGGAGATACGCAGTATTTT